The 18 T cell receptor beta chains below all came from one sample that was sequenced in a study of PD-1 blockade in classical Hodgkin lymphoma. Patients all relapsed after autologous stem cell transplantation, and there was variation in brentuximab vedotin exposure. Measured with immunoSEQ multiplex PCR; TCRdb has only the in-frame clones, and not every one. The sample shows tens of thousands of clones, under 95% of them seen only once. The sequenced sample was peripheral blood mononuclear cells (PBMCs), obtained at baseline. The receptors were gathered from a human donor with classical Hodgkin lymphoma.

This chain uses TRBV7-6 with TRBJ2-3; D is tentatively TRBD1 or TRBD2 (5 bases each). The ends were cut back, 2 bases at V and 6 bases at J, with 15 bases in the middle. CDR3 size: 15 residues. CDR1 is SGHVS and CDR2 is FNYEAQ in the germline V gene. CDR3 in amino acids: CASSLRWDPPDTQYF. DNA for the CDR3: TGTGCCAGCAGCTTAAGGTGGGACCCGCCGGATACGCAGTATTTT.

The CDR3 region is CASSLKRGSYEQYF. DNA for the CDR3: TGTGCCAGCAGTTTAAAGAGGGGTTCCTACGAGCAGTACTTC. The chain has TRBV27 and TRBJ2-7, with D perhaps assigned TRBD1 or TRBD2 (5 bases each). The CDR3 loop spans 14 amino acids. V shed 2 bases and J shed 1 base, with 9 bases lying between them. Germline lookup yields CDR1 MNHEY and CDR2 SMNVEV (reference sequence).

The chain combines TRBV7-2 with TRBJ1-3, with a tentative D call TRBD1 (5 bases). V lost 4 bases and J lost 0, with 10 bases in between. In germline, CDR1 is SGHTA, CDR2 FQGNSA. The CDR3 covers 15 residues. The CDR3 region is CASSWGVTSGNTIYF. DNA for the CDR3: TGTGCCAGCAGCTGGGGGGTTACCTCTGGAAACACCATATATTTT.

The rearrangement links TRBV7-8 to TRBJ2-3, with D possibly matching TRBD2 (6 bases). V gave up 5 bases and J gave up 6 bases, with 18 bases separating them. This CDR3 contains 15 residues. Germline CDR1 is SGHVS and CDR2 is FQNEAQ. CDR3 nucleotide sequence: TGTGCCAGCAGCCCGTGGTCGCGGGAAGACGATACGCAGTATTTT. Residues: CASSPWSREDDTQYF.

The gene calls are TRBV2 and TRBJ2-3; no clear D gene. The length of the CDR3 is 14 residues. The ends were cut back, 6 bases at V and 3 bases at J, with 13 bases in the middle. CDR1 and CDR2 (germline): SNHLY, FYNNEI. The CDR3 region has the DNA TGTGCCAGCAGGCTACAAGCACGGACAGATACGCAGTATTTT. Amino acid sequence: CASRLQARTDTQYF.

The V gene is TRBV2, the J gene TRBJ2-7; D gene unclear. This CDR3 has 13 residues. Trimming took 3 bases from V and 3 from J, leaving 9 bases between them. Looked up from germline, CDR1 is SNHLY and CDR2 is FYNNEI. CDR3 sequence reads: CASSDSGNYEQYF. CDR3 DNA: TGTGCCAGCAGTGATTCAGGTAACTACGAGCAGTACTTC.

The chain links TRBV28 to TRBJ1-3, with no clear D. Germline V gives CDR1 MDHEN, CDR2 SYDVKM. This CDR3 comprises 16 residues. V was trimmed by 5 bases and J by 0 bases, leaving 14 bases between them. DNA of the CDR3: TGTGCCAGCAGTGGCCTCCTCCCCAGCTCTGGAAACACCATATATTTT. Protein: CASSGLLPSSGNTIYF.

The CDR3 is CASSQIQGYYEQYF. CDR3 DNA sequence: TGCGCCAGCAGTCAAATTCAAGGCTACTACGAGCAGTACTTC. This chain uses TRBV4-1 with TRBJ2-7, with unresolved D. Deletions cut 6 bases from V and 3 bases from J, with 15 bases between. Looked up from germline, CDR1 is MGHRA and CDR2 is YSYEKL. This CDR3 has 14 amino acids.

V is TRBV7-9 and J is TRBJ2-3; TRBD1 matches at 7 bases. Germline assignment: CDR1 SEHNR and CDR2 FQNEAQ (reference sequence). The CDR3 runs to 16 residues. V dropped 3 bases and J dropped 4; count of bases not matched to a gene: 10. For the CDR3, the DNA is TGTGCCAGCAGCTTGTGGTTGACAGGGTTAGCAGATACGCAGTATTTT. Protein: CASSLWLTGLADTQYF.

As DNA, the CDR3 is TGCGCCAGCAGTGAGTCCCGAACAGGGGACTACGAGCAGTACTTC. Its protein product is CASSESRTGDYEQYF. The chain is built from TRBV10-1 and TRBJ2-7; 7 positions match TRBD1. There are 15 residues in the CDR3. The J segment lost 3 bases and the V segment lost 0 bases, leaving 5 bases of the junction unmatched. The germline V gene encodes CDR1 WNHNN and CDR2 SYGVQD (reference sequence).

This clone has a single count. This chain joins TRBV10-3 and TRBJ2-5, with no clear D. CDR3 length: 11 residues. With 3 bases removed from V and 4 bases from J, the gap between germline ends came to 3 bases. The germline V gene has CDR1 ENHRY and CDR2 SYGVKD. The CDR3 loop is CAISDVETQYF. For the CDR3, the DNA is TGTGCCATCAGTGACGTAGAGACCCAGTACTTC.

This clone appeared once. The CDR3 reads CASSLTSYSGFEQFF. The CDR3 DNA follows: TGTGCCAGCAGCTTAACGTCCTACTCTGGTTTTGAGCAGTTCTTC. The rearrangement joins TRBV7-3 to TRBJ2-1; D gene unclear. This CDR3 is 15 amino acids long. With 0 bases removed from V and 9 bases from J, the gap between germline ends came to 15 bases. Germline CDR1 SGHTA, CDR2 FQGTGA.

This rearrangement joins TRBV6-6 to TRBJ2-7, with 9 bases matching TRBD1. Germline lookup yields CDR1 MNHNY and CDR2 SVGAGI (reference sequence). Unmatched junction bases numbered 0, after V lost 1 base and J lost 2 bases. The CDR3 loop spans 14 amino acids. CDR3 DNA: TGTGCCAGCAGTTACTGGGACAGGGCCTACGAGCAGTACTTC. Its protein is CASSYWDRAYEQYF.

V gene TRBV11-2 combines with J gene TRBJ2-7, with 15 bases identical to TRBD2. V lost 5 bases and J lost 12; bases outside the gene matches: 5. Germline CDR1 SGHAT, CDR2 FQNNGV. The CDR3 has 13 amino acids. Here the CDR3 DNA reads TGTGCCAGCAGCGCAGGACTAGCGGGAGGGCCGTACTTC. Residues: CASSAGLAGGPYF.

Here the CDR3 DNA reads TGTGCCATCAGTGTTGAGAAGAACACTGAAGCTTTCTTT. It translates to CAISVEKNTEAFF. The chain has TRBV10-3 and TRBJ1-1; D ambiguous. The CDR3 consists of 13 residues. Germline CDR1 is ENHRY and CDR2 is SYGVKD. Deletions cut 4 bases from V and 1 base from J, with 7 bases between.

The chain has TRBV7-2 and TRBJ2-3; D is unclear. Germline V gene sequence: CDR1 SGHTA, CDR2 FQGNSA. This CDR3 region has 15 residues. Trimming pared 3 bases from V and 1 base from J, leaving 11 bases between. CDR3 coding DNA: TGTGCCAGCAGCTTTTATTTCGCGGGCACAGATACGCAGTATTTT. Its translation: CASSFYFAGTDTQYF.

The chain has TRBV7-8 and TRBJ1-4; no clear D gene. V dropped 1 base and J dropped 0 bases, with 12 bases sitting between them. The germline CDR1 and CDR2 sequences are SGHVS and FQNEAQ. The CDR3 has 17 amino acids. The CDR3 nucleotides are TGTGCCAGCAGCTTAGGTCCGGGCGACTCAACTAATGAAAAACTGTTTTTT. It encodes CASSLGPGDSTNEKLFF.

V usage is TRBV10-3 and J usage is TRBJ2-5; 11 bases agree with TRBD2. Germline V gene lookup returns CDR1 ENHRY and CDR2 SYGVKD. The CDR3 runs 14 residues. The trim removed 10 bases at V and 4 bases at J, leaving 8 bases unmatched. CDR3 sequence (DNA): TGTGCCACCTCCGGGACTAGCGGAGGAGAGACCCAGTACTTC. Protein product: CATSGTSGGETQYF.